A selection of T cell receptor beta chains follows, all from one sample in a study of blood T cell repertoires in COVID-19. The table came from immunoSEQ multiplex PCR; TCRdb's copy has only in-frame clones and leaves some out. The repertoire holds about 200,000 clones, with 80% to 90% as singletons. The sample consisted of peripheral blood. These TCRs come from a human donor in a cohort sampled during active COVID-19. Each CDR3 is given with its conserved first and last residue. Fields, in order: J gene, clone size, D gene, V gene, CDR3 DNA, CDR3 protein. D genes are given only for firm matches. A clone size is listed for some rows: how often the clone was seen (once, few, many), or a class if it is expanded.

j_gene: TRBJ1-5
abundance: .
d_gene: .
v_gene: TRBV5-5
CDR3nt: TGTGCCAGCAGCTTAATAGGGGGCAATCAGCCCCAGCATTTT
CDR3aa: CASSLIGGNQPQHF

j_gene: TRBJ2-1
abundance: .
d_gene: TRBD2
v_gene: TRBV27
CDR3nt: TGTGCCAGCAGTTTAAGGCTAGCGGGAGTCTATGAGCAGTTCTTC
CDR3aa: CASSLRLAGVYEQFF

j_gene: TRBJ1-5
abundance: .
d_gene: TRBD1
v_gene: TRBV27
CDR3nt: TGTGCCAGCAGTTTGGGCCTCGAAGCAGGGGGGAATCAGCCCCAGCATTTT
CDR3aa: CASSLGLEAGGNQPQHF

j_gene: TRBJ2-1
abundance: .
d_gene: TRBD1
v_gene: TRBV6-5
CDR3nt: TGTGCCAGCAGCACCGGGACAGGGGTCAATGAGCAGTTCTTC
CDR3aa: CASSTGTGVNEQFF

j_gene: TRBJ1-5
abundance: .
d_gene: TRBD1
v_gene: TRBV19
CDR3nt: TGTGCCAGTAGTATAGGGAACACAGGGGTGAGGCAGCCCCAGCATTTT
CDR3aa: CASSIGNTGVRQPQHF

j_gene: TRBJ2-3
abundance: few
d_gene: .
v_gene: TRBV18
CDR3nt: TGTGCCAGCTCACCACCGAGCCGTAGCACAGATACGCAGTATTTT
CDR3aa: CASSPPSRSTDTQYF

j_gene: TRBJ2-4
abundance: .
d_gene: .
v_gene: TRBV5-1
CDR3nt: TGCGCCAGCAGCTTGAGGTCAGGGGCGCCCAAAAACATTCAGTACTTC
CDR3aa: CASSLRSGAPKNIQYF

j_gene: TRBJ2-7
abundance: .
d_gene: TRBD1
v_gene: TRBV7-8
CDR3nt: TGTGCCAGCAGCCAAGGGGACAGGGGGACCGAGCAGTACTTC
CDR3aa: CASSQGDRGTEQYF

j_gene: TRBJ2-1
abundance: .
d_gene: TRBD2
v_gene: TRBV5-4
CDR3nt: TGTGCCAGCAGCTTGAACCCGACAGCGGGAGGCTCCTACAATGAGCAGTTCTTC
CDR3aa: CASSLNPTAGGSYNEQFF

j_gene: TRBJ1-2
abundance: .
d_gene: .
v_gene: TRBV4-2
CDR3nt: TGTGCCAGCAGCCAAGGAGGACAGAGGGGCTACACCTTC
CDR3aa: CASSQGGQRGYTF

j_gene: TRBJ2-7
abundance: .
d_gene: .
v_gene: TRBV5-6
CDR3nt: TGTGCCAGCAGCTTGGTCGAAGCCCCCTCCTACGAGCAGTACTTC
CDR3aa: CASSLVEAPSYEQYF

j_gene: TRBJ2-3
abundance: .
d_gene: .
v_gene: TRBV27
CDR3nt: TGTGCCAGCAGTGGGACACGGAGCACAGATACGCAGTATTTT
CDR3aa: CASSGTRSTDTQYF

j_gene: TRBJ1-1
abundance: .
d_gene: .
v_gene: TRBV4-2
CDR3nt: TGTGCCAGCAGCCTGTGGGGCCGAAGTGAAGCTTTCTTT
CDR3aa: CASSLWGRSEAFF

j_gene: TRBJ2-1
abundance: .
d_gene: TRBD2
v_gene: TRBV19
CDR3nt: TGTGCCAGTAGGAGCGGGAGGTTACCCTACAATGAGCAGTTCTTC
CDR3aa: CASRSGRLPYNEQFF

j_gene: TRBJ2-2
abundance: .
d_gene: .
v_gene: TRBV30
CDR3nt: TGTGCCTGGAAACTCCGCGGAACCGGGGAGCTGTTTTTT
CDR3aa: CAWKLRGTGELFF

j_gene: TRBJ1-4
abundance: .
d_gene: .
v_gene: TRBV4-1
CDR3nt: TGCGCCAGCAACAGGGTCGGAAGTGAAAAACTGTTTTTT
CDR3aa: CASNRVGSEKLFF

j_gene: TRBJ2-2
abundance: .
d_gene: TRBD1
v_gene: TRBV7-9
CDR3nt: TGTGCCAGCAGCATAGGCCCCAGGGGGCGGGCCGGGGAGCTGTTTTTT
CDR3aa: CASSIGPRGRAGELFF

j_gene: TRBJ2-2
abundance: .
d_gene: TRBD1
v_gene: TRBV5-4
CDR3nt: TGTGCCAGCAGCCGCGGACAGGGGAAGAACACCGGGGAGCTGTTTTTT
CDR3aa: CASSRGQGKNTGELFF

j_gene: TRBJ1-1
abundance: .
d_gene: .
v_gene: TRBV7-9
CDR3nt: TGTGCCAGCAGCGGTGATCAGGGGCGGATGAACACTGAAGCTTTCTTT
CDR3aa: CASSGDQGRMNTEAFF

j_gene: TRBJ2-7
abundance: .
d_gene: TRBD1
v_gene: TRBV27
CDR3nt: TGTGCCAGCAGTTCAGGAACAGGGGCCCCCTACGAGCAGTACTTC
CDR3aa: CASSSGTGAPYEQYF

j_gene: TRBJ2-5
abundance: .
d_gene: .
v_gene: TRBV6-2/TRBV6-3
CDR3nt: TGTGCCAGCAGTTACCCCGTAGAGACCCAGTACTTC
CDR3aa: CASSYPVETQYF

j_gene: TRBJ2-1
abundance: .
d_gene: TRBD2
v_gene: TRBV19
CDR3nt: TGTGCCAGTAGTCAGGCTAGCGGGTACAATGAGCAGTTCTTC
CDR3aa: CASSQASGYNEQFF